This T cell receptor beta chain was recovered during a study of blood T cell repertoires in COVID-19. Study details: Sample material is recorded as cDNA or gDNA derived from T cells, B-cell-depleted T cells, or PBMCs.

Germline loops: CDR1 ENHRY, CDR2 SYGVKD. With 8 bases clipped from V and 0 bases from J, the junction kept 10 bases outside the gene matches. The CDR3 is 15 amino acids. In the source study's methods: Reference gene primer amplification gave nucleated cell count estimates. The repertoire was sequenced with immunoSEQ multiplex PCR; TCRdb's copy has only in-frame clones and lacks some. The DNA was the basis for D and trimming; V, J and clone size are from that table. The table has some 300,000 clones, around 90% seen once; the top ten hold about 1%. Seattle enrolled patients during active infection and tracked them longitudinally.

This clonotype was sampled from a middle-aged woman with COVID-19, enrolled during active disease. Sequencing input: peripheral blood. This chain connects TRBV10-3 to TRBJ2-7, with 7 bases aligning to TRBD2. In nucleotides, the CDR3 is TGTGCCATCCTCGACGACCGGGACTACTCCTACGAGCAGTACTTC. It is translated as CAILDDRDYSYEQYF.